The rows below give T cell receptor beta chains drawn from one sample of a study of shared clonotypes between healthy human individuals. Produced via immunoSEQ multiplex PCR; TCRdb's table is partial and in-frame only. In the table there are about 1 million clones, around 74% of which are singletons. Material for sequencing was memory CD4+ T cells sorted from blood. These TCRs come from a man aged 18 to 30 in good health. The CDR3 runs from the conserved cysteine through the conserved F or W. The D gene is left open where the match is weak. Only part of the rows carry a size: once, few, many, or a class if the clone is expanded.

TRBJ1-4 TRBD1 few TRBV28 CASMTGGNEKLFF TGTGCCAGTATGACAGGGGGCAATGAAAAACTGTTTTTT
TRBJ2-1 TRBD2 - TRBV5-1 CASSTGTSRDEQFF TGCGCCAGCAGCACGGGGACTAGCCGGGATGAGCAGTTCTTC
TRBJ1-2 - - TRBV2 CASRADSGYTF TGTGCCAGCAGGGCGGACAGTGGCTACACCTTC
TRBJ1-1 - - TRBV19 CASGPLNTEAFF TGTGCCAGCGGACCTCTGAACACTGAAGCTTTCTTT
TRBJ2-3 TRBD2 few TRBV19 CASRRGSGIVTDTQYF TGTGCCAGTAGGAGGGGAAGCGGGATCGTCACAGATACGCAGTATTTT
TRBJ2-1 - - TRBV6-1 CASSTQGGSYNEQFF TGTGCCAGCAGTACCCAGGGCGGATCCTACAATGAGCAGTTCTTC
TRBJ2-1 TRBD1 - TRBV7-2 CASSLEGARYNEQFF TGTGCCAGCAGCTTAGAGGGGGCTAGGTACAATGAGCAGTTCTTC
TRBJ1-4 - - TRBV7-9 CASSRDTEATNEKLFF TGTGCCAGCAGCCGAGACACAGAAGCAACTAATGAAAAACTGTTTTTT
TRBJ2-7 TRBD1 - TRBV28 CASSLRQGAYEQYF TGTGCCAGCAGTTTAAGGCAGGGGGCTTACGAGCAGTACTTC
TRBJ1-1 TRBD1 once TRBV2 CASSDRGTGIRNTEAFF TGTGCCAGCAGTGACCGAGGGACAGGGATTCGAAACACTGAAGCTTTCTTT
TRBJ1-3 - - TRBV5-1 CASSLAGTAGSGNTIYF TGCGCCAGCAGCTTGGCCGGGACGGCGGGCTCTGGAAACACCATATATTTT
TRBJ2-5 - - TRBV7-2 CASNKNRVSIVQETQYF TGTGCCAGCAACAAGAACCGGGTTTCAATCGTCCAAGAGACCCAGTACTTC
TRBJ2-1 TRBD2 - TRBV5-1 CASSPRERGVDNEQFF TGCGCCAGCAGCCCAAGGGAGCGGGGGGTAGACAATGAGCAGTTCTTC
TRBJ2-7 TRBD1 - TRBV5-5 CASSLTDRGYEQYF TGTGCCAGCAGCTTGACGGACAGGGGCTACGAGCAGTACTTC
TRBJ1-1 - few TRBV11-2 CASSPPVPGVGTTEAFF TGTGCCAGCAGCCCCCCGGTACCAGGAGTGGGGACCACTGAAGCTTTCTTT
TRBJ1-6 - - TRBV5-1 CASSLDSGRNNSPLHF TGCGCCAGCAGCTTAGATTCCGGGCGGAATAATTCACCCCTCCACTTT
TRBJ2-2 TRBD1 - TRBV7-8 CASSALQQGAGGELFF TGTGCCAGCAGCGCGCTACAACAGGGGGCAGGCGGGGAGCTGTTTTTT
TRBJ1-6 TRBD1 - TRBV28 CASSSLEPDRVTSPLHF TGTGCCAGCAGTTCCTTAGAACCGGACAGGGTTACTTCACCCCTCCACTTT
TRBJ1-1 - once TRBV7-2 CASSYPRGQPLNTEAFF TGTGCCAGCAGCTATCCCCGGGGCCAACCACTGAACACTGAAGCTTTCTTT
TRBJ1-2 - many TRBV7-9 CASSLTGNTGYTF TGTGCCAGCAGCCTTACAGGGAACACGGGCTACACCTTC
TRBJ2-7 TRBD2 - TRBV7-2 CASSLSASGGFSYEQYF TGTGCCAGCAGCTTAAGCGCTAGCGGGGGTTTCTCCTACGAGCAGTACTTC
TRBJ2-2 TRBD1 - TRBV27 CASSSSIDRGYTGELFF TGTGCCAGCAGTTCCTCCATCGACAGGGGGTACACCGGGGAGCTGTTTTTT
TRBJ1-1 TRBD1 - TRBV5-1 CASSRDRATEAFF TGCGCCAGCAGCAGGGACAGGGCCACTGAAGCTTTCTTT
TRBJ1-3 - - TRBV5-1 CASSLGLSLRNTIYF TGCGCCAGCAGCTTAGGACTTTCATTAAGAAACACCATATATTTT
TRBJ2-5 TRBD2 - TRBV5-1 CASSLGAGSQETQYF TGCGCCAGCAGCTTGGGAGCGGGGTCCCAAGAGACCCAGTACTTC
TRBJ2-3 TRBD2 once TRBV7-9 CASSPLPGLAGSTDTQYF TGTGCCAGCAGCCCTCTACCGGGACTAGCGGGAAGCACAGATACGCAGTATTTT
TRBJ2-3 - - TRBV19 CASSMWGNLDTQYF TGTGCCAGTAGTATGTGGGGTAACCTCGATACGCAGTATTTT
TRBJ1-2 - - TRBV6-5 CASISIRSGTYGYTF TGTGCCAGCATCTCCATCAGGTCAGGGACCTATGGCTACACCTTC
TRBJ1-3 - - TRBV18 CASSPTAGDQNTIYF TGTGCCAGCTCACCAACCGCAGGTGATCAGAACACCATATATTTT
TRBJ1-2 - - TRBV9 CASSVTQNYGYTF TGTGCCAGCAGCGTGACTCAAAACTATGGCTACACCTTC
TRBJ2-5 TRBD1 - TRBV29-1 CSGQGAGETQYF TGCAGCGGACAGGGGGCTGGAGAGACCCAGTACTTC
TRBJ1-2 - once TRBV7-6 CASSRGPDYGYTF TGTGCCAGCAGCCGGGGGCCGGACTATGGCTACACCTTC
TRBJ2-3 - - TRBV11-3 CASSLFQPTDTQYF TGTGCCAGCAGCTTGTTTCAGCCCACAGATACGCAGTATTTT
TRBJ2-7 TRBD2 - TRBV28 CASSLGGRNEQYF TGTGCCAGCAGTTTGGGAGGGAGGAACGAGCAGTACTTC
TRBJ1-4 - - TRBV28 CASSRAGTINEKLFF TGTGCCAGCAGCAGGGCCGGGACAATTAATGAAAAACTGTTTTTT
TRBJ2-7 - - TRBV28 CASSPGSSASYEQYF TGTGCCAGCAGTCCCGGCAGCTCTGCCTCCTACGAGCAGTACTTC
TRBJ1-3 - - TRBV6-6 CASSSETLRSGNTIYF TGTGCCAGCAGTTCTGAGACTTTGAGGTCTGGAAACACCATATATTTT
TRBJ2-1 TRBD1 - TRBV5-1 CASSLMDRGNEQFF TGCGCCAGCAGCTTGATGGACAGGGGTAATGAGCAGTTCTTC
TRBJ2-5 - once TRBV6-1 CASERLGAWTQYF TGTGCCAGCGAAAGACTGGGAGCGTGGACCCAGTACTTC
TRBJ2-5 TRBD2 - TRBV15 CATSRDRLQGLGGQTQYF TGTGCCACCAGCAGAGACCGACTCCAGGGACTAGGCGGGCAGACCCAGTACTTC
TRBJ1-3 - - TRBV9 CASTPGHRMSSGNTIYF TGTGCCAGCACTCCGGGACACAGAATGAGCTCTGGAAACACCATATATTTT
TRBJ2-1 TRBD2 - TRBV9 CASSVVDGRASYNEQFF TGTGCCAGCAGCGTAGTGGACGGGAGGGCGTCGTACAATGAGCAGTTCTTC
TRBJ1-2 - few TRBV18 CASSPSDSRGYTF TGTGCCAGCTCACCCTCCGACAGTCGAGGCTACACCTTC
TRBJ2-7 - - TRBV14 CASSQDFAGEQYF TGTGCCAGCAGCCAAGATTTCGCGGGCGAGCAGTACTTC
TRBJ2-3 TRBD2 - TRBV5-4 CASSRRLAERADTQYF TGTGCCAGCAGCCGGCGACTAGCGGAGAGGGCAGATACGCAGTATTTT
TRBJ2-1 TRBD2 - TRBV14 CASSQDLGGSSYNEQFF TGTGCCAGCAGCCAAGATCTTGGCGGGAGCTCCTACAATGAGCAGTTCTTC
TRBJ1-2 - - TRBV6-1 CASSDIRISYGYTF TGTGCCAGCAGTGACATAAGAATTTCCTATGGCTACACCTTC
TRBJ2-1 TRBD2 many TRBV15 CATSKGRLAGANEQFF TGTGCCACCTCCAAGGGCCGACTAGCGGGAGCCAATGAGCAGTTCTTC
TRBJ2-1 TRBD1 many TRBV5-1 CASSLGQGLGNEQFF TGCGCCAGCAGCTTGGGACAGGGGTTAGGGAATGAGCAGTTCTTC
TRBJ2-1 - - TRBV5-6 CASSRGLTNYNEQFF TGTGCCAGCAGCCGAGGACTGACTAACTACAATGAGCAGTTCTTC
TRBJ1-1 - - TRBV4-1 CASSQDRHSGAEAFF TGCGCCAGCAGCCAAGACCGGCACTCGGGTGCTGAAGCTTTCTTT
TRBJ1-3 - few TRBV6-5 CASSRVGGNTIYF TGTGCCAGCAGCAGGGTGGGTGGAAACACCATATATTTT